This TCR beta chain appears in the sequencing data of a study of regulatory T cells in long-lasting Graves disease. The table lists this clonotype with many counts. Combining iRepertoire HTBI primers with Arm-PCR of CDR3 regions, the authors built TCR beta libraries. Using its own MiXCR run on the multiplex PCR reads, TCRdb lists one record per CDR3 protein. The sample lists approximately 250,000 distinct CDR3 sequences, approximately 20% occurring once. Documented time point: newly diagnosed GD, antithyroid drugs for less than 3 months. Preparation of the TCR library used RNA extracted from PBMCs. Trimming cost V 4 bases and J 5 bases, with 11 bases left between them. Germline assignment: CDR1 MNHEY and CDR2 SMNVEV (reference sequence). This CDR3 has 13 amino acids.

Sequencing used peripheral blood mononuclear cells (PBMCs), obtained at new diagnosis, from a patient treated with antithyroid drugs. The chain combines TRBV27 with TRBJ1-1, with D perhaps matching TRBD1 (6 bases). The source of this sequence is a female donor with Graves disease. The CDR3 is CASSYEGGTEAFF. In DNA form, the CDR3 reads TGTGCCAGCAGTTATGAGGGGGGTACTGAAGCTTTCTTT.